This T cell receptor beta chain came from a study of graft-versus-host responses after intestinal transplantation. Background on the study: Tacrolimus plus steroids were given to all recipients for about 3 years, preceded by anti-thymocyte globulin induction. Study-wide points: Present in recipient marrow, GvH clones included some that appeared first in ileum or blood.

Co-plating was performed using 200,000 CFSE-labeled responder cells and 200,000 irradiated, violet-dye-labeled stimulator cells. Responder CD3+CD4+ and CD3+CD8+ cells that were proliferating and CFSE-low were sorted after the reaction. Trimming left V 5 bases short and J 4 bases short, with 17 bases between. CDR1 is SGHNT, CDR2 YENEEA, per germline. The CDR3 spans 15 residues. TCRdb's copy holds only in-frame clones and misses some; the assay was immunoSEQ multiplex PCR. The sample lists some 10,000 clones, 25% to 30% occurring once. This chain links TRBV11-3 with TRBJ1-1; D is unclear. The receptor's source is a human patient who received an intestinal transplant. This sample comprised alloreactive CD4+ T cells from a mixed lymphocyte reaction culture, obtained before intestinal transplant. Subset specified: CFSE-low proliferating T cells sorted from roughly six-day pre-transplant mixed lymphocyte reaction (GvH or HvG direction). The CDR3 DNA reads TGTGCCAGCAGCACTCTGAAAGGGAGAGGCACTGAAGCTTTCTTT. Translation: CASSTLKGRGTEAFF.